This TCR beta chain was sequenced during a study of PD-1 blockade in classical Hodgkin lymphoma. Study findings and constraints: Diminished baseline TCR diversity has been reported in newly diagnosed patients relative to healthy donors.

As to this clone: No antigen is known for it.

The ends lost 0 bases at V and 9 bases at J; junction bases unmatched: 3. Germline-derived CDR1 and CDR2 are LGHNA and YSLEER. The CDR3 extends over 15 amino acids. The time point is: cycle 4 day 1 (C4D1), after more than five weeks of nivolumab. Relapses following autologous stem cell transplantation were seen in all patients, with brentuximab vedotin exposure varying. Data came from immunoSEQ multiplex PCR; TCRdb stores just in-frame clones and leaves some out. The sample includes about 90,000 clones, 90% of them seen just once. V and J are TRBV4-3 and TRBJ1-6; 9 bases map to TRBD1. The sequence came from a human donor with classical Hodgkin lymphoma. Sequences were derived from peripheral blood mononuclear cells (PBMCs), sampled before the fourth cycle of nivolumab. Here the CDR3 reads CASSQEGTGSSPLHF. The CDR3, as DNA: TGCGCCAGCAGCCAAGAGGGGACAGGGAGTTCACCCCTCCACTTT.